Listed below are T cell receptor beta chains from one sample, sequenced in a study of CD8+CD57+ T cells in acquired aplastic anemia. TCRdb analysed the reads with MiXCR anew, one entry per CDR3 protein. The sample lists over 200,000 distinct CDR3 sequences; approximately 60% were seen once. The sample comprised sorted CD4+, CD8+, or CD8+CD57+ T cells (not recorded which) from PBMCs. Receptors were obtained from a human donor in good health. Both conserved end residues are trimmed from each CDR3.

TRBV20-1	TRBJ2-3	SACPNEGDTQY
TRBV9	TRBJ1-1	ASSPVSGGALNTEAF
TRBV20-1	TRBJ2-7	SAMRDKSYEQY
TRBV29-1	TRBJ2-7	SVGTSGVSYEQY
TRBV7-9	TRBJ1-2	ASSPPGQHYT
TRBV19	TRBJ1-1	ASSKQGTGNTEAF
TRBV9	TRBJ2-3	ASSSPLAGGLPDTQY
TRBV24-1	TRBJ2-1	ATSSPIDNEQF
TRBV5-8	TRBJ1-1	ASSWPYPEAF
TRBV7-8	TRBJ2-1	AGSDGGSSYNEQF
TRBV19	TRBJ2-2	ASSNDRWTGELF
TRBV25-1	TRBJ1-4	ASKGEKLL
TRBV7-9	TRBJ2-7	ASSLVQTGNEQY
TRBV2	TRBJ1-2	ASTHDGVNYGYT
TRBV7-9	TRBJ1-2	ASSLKGGYT
TRBV7-8	TRBJ1-6	ASSLVHSPLH
TRBV2	TRBJ2-7	ASKRGAVYEQY
TRBV2	TRBJ1-5	ASSSVTGRAQPQH
TRBV7-9	TRBJ1-1	ASSPLLLETEAF
TRBV24-1	TRBJ2-5	ATSGVTGRSQGGTQETQY
TRBV7-8	TRBJ2-7	ASSVDRAYEQY
TRBV19	TRBJ1-6	ASSMAATDSPLH
TRBV6-4	TRBJ2-2	ASSGTGGGTGELF
TRBV28	TRBJ2-7	ASGGQGIYEQY
TRBV28	TRBJ1-3	ASTSVVLNSGNTIY
TRBV20-1	TRBJ1-5	SARATSGQPQH
TRBV5-8	TRBJ2-7	ASSLVPGTVYEQY
TRBV12-3/TRBV12-4	TRBJ2-5	ASSSAKGTETQY
TRBV10-3	TRBJ2-5	AIRDSGGLETQY
TRBV29-1	TRBJ2-7	SVEVGSYEQY
TRBV7-3	TRBJ1-1	ASRYGTGTNEAF
TRBV20-1	TRBJ2-6	SARGSGANVLT
TRBV2	TRBJ1-6	ATAGGGSYNSPLH
TRBV12-3/TRBV12-4	TRBJ1-5	ASTAGRVNQPQH
TRBV20-1	TRBJ2-7	SAKPGQGNPEQY
TRBV27	TRBJ2-3	ASSLYSLSTDTQY
TRBV20-1	TRBJ2-7	SALADSSYEQY
TRBV29-1	TRBJ2-5	SVVMWDVVETQY
TRBV7-9	TRBJ1-2	ASSPRSQYGYT
TRBV20-1	TRBJ2-3	SASASRGVTDTQY
TRBV6-5	TRBJ1-2	ASVDRGYYGYT
TRBV7-3	TRBJ2-5	ASSLTYQETQY
TRBV20-1	TRBJ2-5	SARPGTESQETQY
TRBV2	TRBJ1-1	ASSGDRNTEAF
TRBV25-1	TRBJ1-1	ASVDGEAF
TRBV2	TRBJ1-6	ASAGLGSYNSPLH
TRBV24-1	TRBJ1-2	ATSDLRRTGEGYT
TRBV7-3	TRBJ2-2	ASSLGQVPTGELF
TRBV5-1	TRBJ2-7	ASSQGRFPSYEQY
TRBV13	TRBJ1-4	ASSAAGVEVNEKLF
TRBV9	TRBJ1-1	ASSASGLNTEAF
TRBV14	TRBJ2-5	ASSQVEGLSQY
TRBV12-3/TRBV12-4	TRBJ1-5	ASSLIAEPQH
TRBV20-1	TRBJ1-2	SASGPLGRDYGYT
TRBV7-9	TRBJ2-5	ASSLYGAGETQY
TRBV7-9	TRBJ2-7	ASSIGLGGRAYEQY